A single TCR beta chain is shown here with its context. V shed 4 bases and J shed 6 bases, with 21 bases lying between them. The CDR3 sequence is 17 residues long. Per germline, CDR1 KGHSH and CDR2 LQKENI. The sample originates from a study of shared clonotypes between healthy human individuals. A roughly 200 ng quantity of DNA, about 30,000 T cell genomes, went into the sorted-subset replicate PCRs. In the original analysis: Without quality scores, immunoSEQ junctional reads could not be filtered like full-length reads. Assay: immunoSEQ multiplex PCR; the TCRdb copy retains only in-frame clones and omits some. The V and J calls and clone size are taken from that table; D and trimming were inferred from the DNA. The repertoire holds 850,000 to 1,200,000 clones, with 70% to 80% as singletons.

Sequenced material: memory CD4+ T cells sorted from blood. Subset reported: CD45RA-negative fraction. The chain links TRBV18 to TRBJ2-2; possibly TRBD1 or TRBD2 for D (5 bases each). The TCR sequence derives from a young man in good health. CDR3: CASSLLIRGVNAGELFF. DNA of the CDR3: TGTGCCAGCTCACTTCTGATCAGAGGGGTCAACGCCGGGGAGCTGTTTTTT.